Listed below are T cell receptor beta chains from one sample, sequenced in a study of pediatric ulcerative colitis. Libraries were prepared by immunoSEQ multiplex PCR; TCRdb keeps only in-frame clonotypes and omits some of them. The data show about 64,000 clones, about three quarters seen once. Sequencing input: blood. These receptors came from a boy between 10 and 17 years old with moderate ulcerative colitis. Both conserved end residues are part of each CDR3. The order of the fields is CDR3 length, clone size, V gene, J gene, D gene, CDR3 protein, CDR3 DNA. The D gene is left open where the match is weak. Size tells how often a clone was seen (once, few, many) or the class of an expanded clone, and some rows leave it out.

16	.	TRBV14	TRBJ1-3	.	CASSQVPGAYPNTIYF	TGTGCCAGCAGCCAAGTCCCGGGGGCCTATCCAAACACCATATATTTT
16	.	TRBV7-9	TRBJ2-1	.	CASSLSGTGAYNEQFF	TGTGCCAGCAGCTTAAGTGGAACGGGGGCCTACAATGAGCAGTTCTTC
13	once	TRBV19	TRBJ2-7	.	CASSWTGSYEQYF	TGTGCCAGTAGCTGGACGGGTTCTTACGAGCAGTACTTC
14	once	TRBV5-8	TRBJ2-7	.	CASKGGVSYYEQYF	TGTGCCAGCAAAGGTGGGGTTTCCTACTACGAGCAGTACTTC
14	.	TRBV6-6	TRBJ2-3	.	CASSYSVIADTQYF	TGTGCCAGCAGTTACTCGGTGATCGCAGATACGCAGTATTTT
15	.	TRBV5-1	TRBJ1-1	.	CASSLGQGMNTEAFF	TGCGCCAGCAGCTTGGGCCAAGGAATGAACACTGAAGCTTTCTTT
13	few	TRBV4-1	TRBJ1-2	TRBD1	CASSHTGDYGYTF	TGCGCCAGCAGCCATACAGGGGACTATGGCTACACCTTC
13	.	TRBV19	TRBJ2-7	.	CASSPGPPYEQYF	TGTGCCAGTAGTCCGGGACCCCCCTACGAGCAGTACTTC
16	.	TRBV19	TRBJ1-5	TRBD1	CASTLQGARSNQPQHF	TGTGCCAGTACCTTACAGGGGGCTAGGAGCAATCAGCCCCAGCATTTT
12	few	TRBV7-9	TRBJ2-7	.	CASSPTDGEQYF	TGTGCCAGCAGCCCAACAGACGGCGAGCAGTACTTC
12	.	TRBV6-6	TRBJ2-7	.	CASTSSGDEQYF	TGTGCCAGCACATCGTCAGGGGACGAGCAGTACTTC
14	.	TRBV5-4	TRBJ2-1	.	CASSSRGQWNEQFF	TGTGCCAGCAGCTCGCGGGGACAGTGGAATGAGCAGTTCTTC
13	.	TRBV7-9	TRBJ2-1	.	CASSLTLKDEQFF	TGTGCCAGCAGCTTAACGCTGAAGGATGAGCAGTTCTTC
14	.	TRBV2	TRBJ1-1	TRBD1	CASRNRGSSARAFF	TGTGCCAGCCGAAACAGGGGAAGTTCGGCTCGAGCTTTCTTT
14	.	TRBV7-9	TRBJ2-7	TRBD1	CASSLATGSYEQYF	TGTGCCAGCAGCTTAGCGACAGGGAGCTACGAGCAGTACTTC
14	.	TRBV11-2	TRBJ1-1	.	CASSSGLINTEAFF	TGTGCCAGCAGCTCTGGACTCATTAACACTGAAGCTTTCTTT